Included here is one T cell receptor beta chain sequence, with context. Method: immunoSEQ multiplex PCR; TCRdb's copy keeps in-frame clones and lacks some. This sample has around 1.1 million clones, with about 80% found just once. These data are taken from a study of shared clonotypes between healthy human individuals. The CDR3 length is 14 residues. From germline, CDR1 is SGHTA and CDR2 FQGTGA. V lost 5 bases to trimming and J lost 2 bases, with 12 bases between them. Every contributor of samples was a Caucasian grown-up residing in Nashville, Tennessee. CD4+ cell separation produced CD45RA+ naive and CD45RA-negative memory subsets.

This chain joins TRBV7-3 and TRBJ2-5; TRBD1 is a possible D gene (6 bases). Sequencing input: memory CD4+ T cells from PBMCs. Subset given: CD45RA-negative fraction. This sequence originates from a man between 18 and 35 years old in good health. Some clones in this sample may be carry-over from other donors' samples. The CDR3 coding sequence is TGTGCCAGCAGCGCCGCAGGGGTTCAAGAGACCCAGTACTTC. Translation gives CASSAAGVQETQYF.